This TCR beta chain was identified in a study of CD8 T cells in ankylosing spondylitis. As regards this clonotype: Its antigen is undetermined.

Study-wide results and limits: Certain motif variants had earlier appeared in reactive arthritis synovial fluid and blood. Seemingly characteristic of ankylosing spondylitis blood was a TCR beta motif consisting of about 8 highly homologous variants. Clones tied to disease were said to be significantly enriched in matched ankylosing spondylitis synovial fluid. Disease-linked clones displayed a CD8+ phenotype and appeared relatively rarely in peripheral blood.

V shed 0 bases and J shed 4 bases, with 9 bases lying between them. The CDR3 totals 14 residues. Germline lookup yields CDR1 DFQATT and CDR2 SNEGSKA (reference sequence). The authors made TCR beta libraries by quantitative 5'-RACE with molecular barcodes. TCRdb processed the 5' RACE reads anew with MiXCR; each CDR3 protein has one entry. Of hundreds of thousands of distinct CDR3 sequences listed, about 12% are singletons. Sequenced input: blood, either unsorted or a sorted T cell fraction (not recorded which). The rearrangement uses TRBV20-1 and TRBJ2-2; D uncertain. The origin of this receptor is a male donor with ankylosing spondylitis. The CDR3 is CSAREDVLTGELFF. For the CDR3, the DNA is TGCAGTGCTAGAGAAGACGTCCTCACCGGGGAGCTGTTTTTT.